This TCR beta chain was profiled in a study of T cell responses to AZD1222 COVID-19 vaccine. Findings of the study overall: A reported finding is that nearly half of spike-specific TCRs target unmutated variant regions. Baseline seropositivity characterized only a handful of AZD1222 recipients. Receipt of two AZD1222 doses was followed by a rise in Spike-specific TCR breadth and depth.

Data came from immunoSEQ multiplex PCR; TCRdb stores just in-frame clones and leaves some out. The repertoire has tens of thousands of clones, approximately 88% of them found once; the top ten carry around 15%. Second doses that came at about 4 or about 12 weeks were put together. The CDR3 is made up of 13 amino acids. CDR1 and CDR2 from the germline V gene are GTSNPN and SVGIG (reference sequence). The germline V and J ends were trimmed by 2 bases and 1 base, with 9 bases remaining between them. On this clone: The antigen remains unidentified.

The rearrangement links TRBV30 to TRBJ2-7; D is tentatively TRBD1 or TRBD2 (6 bases each). This clonotype was sampled from an adult who received the AZD1222 COVID-19 vaccine. Sequencing was performed on peripheral blood, taken 28 days after the second AZD1222 dose. The CDR3 DNA follows: TGTGCCTGGAGTAGGGGGGAATCCTACGAGCAGTACTTC. Translation: CAWSRGESYEQYF.